The T cell receptor beta chain under discussion was sequenced for a study of OX40 agonist ivuxolimab in advanced cancers. Study-wide context: At 82.7% male, the cohort had a mean age of 60 years, ranging from about 20 to 80.

Using immunoSEQ multiplex PCR, the repertoire was profiled, and TCRdb retains in-frame clones only, with some absent. The data contain 65,000 to 90,000 clones, 84% of them seen just once; the ten biggest clones take up roughly 2.5%. Turning to this clone: Its target is not known.

The germline V gene encodes CDR1 SGHNT and CDR2 YYREEE (reference sequence). Trimming left V 0 bases short and J 9 bases short, with 13 bases between. This CDR3 region has 13 residues. General study findings and limits: With doses of 0.1 to 3.0 mg/kg, CD4+ and CD8+ blood T cells had undergone clonal expansion by week 6.

This clonotype was obtained from an adult with an advanced solid tumor such as melanoma, head and neck, liver or kidney cancer. This specimen consisted of CD4+ or CD8+ T cells sorted from blood, obtained in a trial of the OX40 agonist ivuxolimab. This chain links TRBV5-4 with TRBJ2-7, with D tentatively TRBD1 (6 bases). The CDR3 DNA follows: TGTGCCAGCAGCTTGGCAGGGGATCTGAGGCAGTACGTC. Translation: CASSLAGDLRQYV.